The present TCR beta chain was sequenced within a study of Graves' ophthalmopathy and Graves' hyperthyroidism. RNA transcripts provided the template for amplifying TCR beta CDR3 regions. The authors performed first-round RT-PCR with HTBI primers and then a second-round multiplex PCR. TCRdb fed the multiplex PCR reads into MiXCR, producing one record per CDR3 protein. The sample records 400,000 or so distinct CDR3 sequences, roughly 15% being singletons. With V trimmed by 2 bases and J by 0 bases, 6 bases remained unmatched. CDR3 length equals 17 residues. CDR1 is LGHNA and CDR2 is YNFKEQ in the germline V gene. This clonotype has more than one count but fewer than ten.

This TCR derives from an adult woman with stable Graves' hyperthyroidism. The sequencing input was peripheral blood. V gene TRBV4-2 combines with J gene TRBJ1-3, with 8 bases matching TRBD1. The CDR3: CASSQSGTGGSGNTIYF. The CDR3 nucleotides read TGTGCCAGCAGCCAATCCGGGACAGGCGGCTCTGGAAACACCATATATTTT.